This TCR beta chain was recorded in a study of regulatory T cells in long-lasting Graves disease. Study conclusions and caveats: TRBV28, TRBJ1-2 and TRBJ2-5 were favored in persistent disease.

Time point given: newly diagnosed GD, antithyroid drugs for less than 3 months. PBMC-extracted RNA yielded the TCR library. An endocrinology unit in Xi'an, China, supplied the patients. Libraries of TCR beta came from iRepertoire HTBI primers plus Arm-PCR of CDR3 regions. TCRdb used MiXCR to reprocess the multiplex PCR reads, holding one entry per CDR3 protein. This table has fewer than 550,000 distinct CDR3 sequences, roughly 17% appearing once. The CDR3 length is 13 residues. Trimming took off 7 bases at V and 0 bases at J, with 7 bases between the two ends. Per the germline V gene, CDR1 is SNHLY and CDR2 is FYNNEI. This clonotype was counted ten times or more. What it binds is unknown. This sample was shared with a second study, whose subject was T cells in Graves' hyperthyroidism and ophthalmopathy. This second study says: Carried out on the TCR CDR3, a first-round RT-PCR used the HTBI primer set.

This receptor was obtained from a woman younger than 30 with Graves disease. The sample in question was peripheral blood mononuclear cells (PBMCs), obtained at new diagnosis, from a patient treated with antithyroid drugs. V usage is TRBV2 and J usage is TRBJ2-4; no clear D gene. The CDR3 spells CASTSPAKNIQYF. The CDR3 DNA reads as TGTGCCAGCACTTCTCCAGCCAAAAACATTCAGTACTTC.